These 14 T cell receptor beta chains share one sample of origin, sequenced in a study of cytomegalovirus exposure and HLA in healthy donors. Sequenced by immunoSEQ multiplex PCR; TCRdb stores in-frame clones only, minus some. The sample contains over 35,000 clones, 85% to 95% of which appear only once. Sequencing was carried out using PBMCs. These receptors were taken from a man between 18 and 35 years old in good health and CMV-seronegative.

This chain joins TRBV4-1 and TRBJ2-1, with 9 nucleotides matching TRBD2. The CDR3 is 13 amino acids. Germline CDR1 and CDR2: MGHRA and YSYEKL. After removal of 6 bases from V and 10 bases from J, the junction contained 7 bases not matched to a gene. CDR3 coding DNA: TGCGCCAGCAGGAAAGAAAGCGGGGGGGAGCAGTTCTTC. Residues: CASRKESGGEQFF.

CDR3 region: CASSLATGYREVFF. The CDR3 DNA reads as TGTGCCAGCAGCCTTGCCACCGGTTACAGGGAAGTGTTTTTT. The J gene is TRBJ2-2, the V gene TRBV27; D possibly corresponds to TRBD1 (6 bases). Trimming shortened V by 6 bases and J by 15 bases, and 23 bases separated the two germline ends. This CDR3 has 14 amino acids. From germline, CDR1 is MNHEY and CDR2 SMNVEV (reference sequence).

The rearrangement links TRBV10-1 to TRBJ2-7; D remains ambiguous. Germline values: CDR1 WNHNN, CDR2 SYGVQD (reference sequence). The V and J ends lost 4 bases and 0 bases respectively, with 7 bases between them. The CDR3 consists of 13 residues. The CDR3 region is CASSAGSSYEQYF. The CDR3 DNA follows: TGCGCCAGCAGTGCTGGCAGCTCCTACGAGCAGTACTTC.

The CDR3 sequence: CASSHAYEQYF. The DNA of the CDR3 is TGTGCCAGCAGCCACGCGTACGAGCAGTACTTC. The V and J genes are TRBV14 and TRBJ2-7; D is unclear. Germline V lookup: CDR1 SGHDN, CDR2 FVKESK. The CDR3 sequence is 11 residues long. V dropped 3 bases and J dropped 4 bases, with 4 bases sitting between them.

This clone is a singleton in its sample. V is TRBV6-6 and J is TRBJ2-2; D may be TRBD1 (5 bases). Germline V gene lookup returns CDR1 MNHNY and CDR2 SVGAGI (reference sequence). The CDR3 is made up of 16 amino acids. The ends were cut back, 0 bases at V and 4 bases at J, with 12 bases in the middle. As DNA, the CDR3 is TGTGCCAGCAGTTACTCGGTAGGGGCAGGCACCGGGGAGCTGTTTTTT. It specifies CASSYSVGAGTGELFF.

This chain connects TRBV28 to TRBJ1-5, with TRBD1 matching 9 bases. V trimming: 6 bases; J trimming: 6 bases; junction bases outside the gene matches: 9. Germline CDR1 is MDHEN and CDR2 is SYDVKM. The CDR3 has 15 amino acids. The CDR3 here is CASRPTGGASQPQHF. The CDR3, as DNA: TGTGCCAGCAGACCAACAGGGGGCGCGAGTCAGCCCCAGCATTTT. Complete variable domain (other parts from reference TRBV28 and TRBJ1-5): DVKVTQSSRYLVKRTGEKVFLECVQDMDHENMFWYRQDPGLGLRLIYFSYDVKMKEKGDIPEGYSVSREKKERFSLILESASTNQTSMYLCASRPTGGASQPQHFGDGTRLSIL.

This chain uses TRBV6-5 with TRBJ2-7; D is possibly TRBD1 (6 bases). V was clipped by 11 bases and J by 2 bases, with 13 bases between them. Germline V gene lookup returns CDR1 MNHEY and CDR2 SVGAGI. The CDR3 contains 12 residues. Written as DNA, the CDR3 is TGTGCCGTCCGGGACAACGCCTACGAGCAGTACTTC. The encoded protein is CAVRDNAYEQYF.

This rearrangement joins TRBV30 to TRBJ1-3, with D uncertain. This CDR3 spans 13 amino acids. The germline V gene has CDR1 GTSNPN and CDR2 SVGIG (reference sequence). V lost 2 bases and J 2 bases, leaving 7 bases between the germline ends. This chain's CDR3 is CAWSTRPGNTIYF. The CDR3 DNA sequence: TGTGCCTGGAGTACCAGGCCTGGAAACACCATATATTTT.

The chain couples TRBV28 to TRBJ2-5, with TRBD1 identical over 10 bases. Germline CDR1 and CDR2: MDHEN and SYDVKM. The CDR3 loop spans 15 amino acids. J gave up 5 bases and V 5 bases, and 8 bases lay outside the gene matches. The CDR3 spells CASSPRTGGRETQYF. The CDR3 DNA is TGTGCCAGCAGTCCCAGGACAGGGGGTAGGGAGACCCAGTACTTC.

This chain uses TRBV28 with TRBJ1-3; TRBD1 matches at 9 bases. This CDR3 comprises 17 residues. V lost 4 bases and J lost 0; bases outside the gene matches: 7. Germline CDR1 MDHEN, CDR2 SYDVKM. The CDR3 is CASSSRDRAFSGNTIYF. In DNA, the CDR3 is TGTGCCAGCAGTTCAAGGGACAGGGCCTTCTCTGGAAACACCATATATTTT. The variable domain in full, with the rest retrieved from reference TRBV28 and TRBJ1-3, is DVKVTQSSRYLVKRTGEKVFLECVQDMDHENMFWYRQDPGLGLRLIYFSYDVKMKEKGDIPEGYSVSREKKERFSLILESASTNQTSMYLCASSSRDRAFSGNTIYFGEGSWLTVV.

The chain joins TRBV6-1 to TRBJ2-1, with D perhaps TRBD2 (6 bases). Germline V gives CDR1 MNHNS, CDR2 SASEGT. The CDR3 is 14 amino acids. The V end was cut by 2 bases, the J end by 4 bases, with 9 bases between. CDR3 DNA sequence: TGTGCCAGCAGTGAATTGCGGGAATACAATGAGCAGTTCTTC. This codes for CASSELREYNEQFF.

The chain couples TRBV7-3 to TRBJ2-1, with 7 bases identical to TRBD2. The germline V gene has CDR1 SGHTA and CDR2 FQGTGA. The V gene end was trimmed by 8 bases and the J gene end by 7 bases; junction bases not matched to a gene: 5. CDR3 length equals 12 residues. The CDR3 bases are TGTGCCAGCGGGAGGGCCGGAAATGAGCAGTTCTTC. It translates to CASGRAGNEQFF.

V usage is TRBV10-3 and J usage is TRBJ2-1, with 11 bases matching TRBD2. V shed 3 bases and J 6 bases; nucleotides not matched to a gene: 1. The CDR3 sequence is 14 residues long. CDR1 is ENHRY, CDR2 SYGVKD, per germline. The CDR3 DNA reads TGTGCCATCAGTGAAGGGACTAGCGGCAATGAGCAGTTCTTC. Amino acids: CAISEGTSGNEQFF.

The CDR3 nucleotides read TGTGCCAGCAGCGAAACAATAGCGGGAGGGGGAGATACGCAGTATTTT. Encoded protein: CASSETIAGGGDTQYF. The chain recombines TRBV9 with TRBJ2-3; 11 bases map to TRBD2. The V and J ends lost 3 bases and 5 bases, in that order; junction bases with no gene match: 8. CDR1 and CDR2 from the germline V gene are SGDLS and YYNGEE. CDR3 length: 16 amino acids. The full variable domain, in which reference TRBV9 and TRBJ2-3 provide the parts outside the CDR3, is DSGVTQTPKHLITATGQRVTLRCSPRSGDLSVYWYQQSLDQGLQFLIQYYNGEERAKGNILERFSAQQFPDLHSELNLSSLELGDSALYFCASSETIAGGGDTQYFGPGTRLTVL.